One and the same sample provided the 3 T cell receptor beta chains below, sequenced in a study of blood T cell repertoires in COVID-19. Some clones are missing from TCRdb's copy, which holds only in-frame ones; the method was immunoSEQ multiplex PCR. Of around 300,000 clones in the sample, around 90% were seen once. Sequenced sample: peripheral blood. The receptors come from a man aged 18 to 35 with active or convalescent COVID-19.

This clone showed up just once. The chain recombines TRBV20-1 with TRBJ1-3; 7 nucleotides agree with TRBD1. V dropped 3 bases and J dropped 0; count of bases not matched to a gene: 2. The CDR3 extends over 14 amino acids. Germline CDR1 is DFQATT and CDR2 is SNEGSKA (reference sequence). The CDR3 loop reads CSASTGASGNTIYF. The CDR3 coding sequence is TGCAGTGCTAGTACAGGGGCCTCTGGAAACACCATATATTTT.

The V and J genes are TRBV15 and TRBJ2-1, with no clear D. V was clipped by 1 base and J by 11 bases, with 15 bases between them. This CDR3 region has 14 residues. The germline V gene encodes CDR1 LNHNV and CDR2 YYDKDF (reference sequence). This CDR3 is CATSRGSVALQQFF. The CDR3 coding sequence is TGTGCCACCAGCAGAGGGTCCGTCGCACTGCAGCAGTTCTTC.

This sequence joins TRBV5-3 and TRBJ1-6, with D possibly TRBD1 on 6 matching bases. TRBV5-3 is reported as an ORF; its role is uncertain. The CDR3 covers 15 residues. Trimming shortened V by 2 bases and J by 7 bases, and 13 bases separated the two germline ends. CDR3: CARSFGGTLNSPLHF. The CDR3 DNA reads as TGTGCCAGAAGCTTTGGTGGGACACTGAATTCACCCCTCCACTTT.